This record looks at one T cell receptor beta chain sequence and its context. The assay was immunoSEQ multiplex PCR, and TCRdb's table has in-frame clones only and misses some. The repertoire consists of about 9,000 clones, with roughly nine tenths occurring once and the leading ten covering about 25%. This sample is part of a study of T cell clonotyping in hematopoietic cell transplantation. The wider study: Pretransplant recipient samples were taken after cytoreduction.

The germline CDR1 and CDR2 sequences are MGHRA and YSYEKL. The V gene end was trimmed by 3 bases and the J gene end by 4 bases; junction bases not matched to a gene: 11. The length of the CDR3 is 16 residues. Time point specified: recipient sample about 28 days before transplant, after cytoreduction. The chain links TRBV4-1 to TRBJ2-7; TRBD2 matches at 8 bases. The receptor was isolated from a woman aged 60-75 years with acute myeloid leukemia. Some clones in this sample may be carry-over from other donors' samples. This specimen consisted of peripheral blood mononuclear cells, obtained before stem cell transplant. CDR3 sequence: CASSQERSGRIYEQYF. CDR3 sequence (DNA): TGCGCCAGCAGCCAGGAACGGAGCGGGAGAATTTACGAGCAGTACTTC.